This T cell receptor (beta chain) was sequenced in a study of control samples from healthy donors and cancer patients. This CDR3 region has 16 residues. Trimming took 5 bases from V and 0 from J; bases not matched to a gene: 8. Germline CDR1 and CDR2: SQVTM and ANQGSEA. Generated by immunoSEQ multiplex PCR, the TCRdb table keeps only in-frame clones and is missing some. The data contain around 85,000 clones, around 94% of them singletons. The sequenced sample was blood. The sequence was collected from a woman aged 18-30 years in good health. The chain combines TRBV29-1 with TRBJ2-2; TRBD1 aligns across 8 bases. CDR3 DNA sequence: TGCAGCGTTTCCGGGACAGGCCCCGCGAACACCGGGGAGCTGTTTTTT. Protein: CSVSGTGPANTGELFF.